The 32 T cell receptor beta chains below all came from one sample that was sequenced in a study of blood T cell repertoires in COVID-19. Method: immunoSEQ multiplex PCR; TCRdb's copy keeps in-frame clones and lacks some. The data contain approximately 260,000 clones, about 81% of them singletons. The sequencing sample was made of PBMCs or T cells enriched from blood (not recorded which). The source of these receptors is a man younger than 40 with acute COVID-19.

The chain combines TRBV9 with TRBJ2-1, with D perhaps TRBD1 (6 bases). Germline lookup yields CDR1 SGDLS and CDR2 YYNGEE. This CDR3 is built from 14 residues. Trimming left V 3 bases short and J 11 bases short, with 18 bases between. The CDR3 loop is CASSADRTPLQQFF. CDR3 nucleotides: TGTGCCAGCAGCGCAGACAGGACCCCTTTGCAGCAGTTCTTC.

About this clone itself: Other DNA sequences from this sample encode an identical CDR3 as well. This chain uses TRBV7-9 with TRBJ2-3; 8 bases are a match to TRBD2. V shed 5 bases, J shed 0 bases, and the junction held 4 bases outside the gene matches. In germline, CDR1 is SEHNR, CDR2 FQNEAQ (reference sequence). This CDR3 is 15 amino acids long. CDR3 sequence: CASSPGTRSTDTQYF. The DNA of the CDR3 is TGTGCCAGCAGCCCCGGGACTAGGAGCACAGATACGCAGTATTTT.

J is TRBJ1-5 and V is TRBV27, with D maybe TRBD1 (6 bases). Trimming pared 4 bases from V and 7 bases from J, leaving 14 bases between. CDR3 size: 14 residues. Looked up from germline, CDR1 is MNHEY and CDR2 is SMNVEV (reference sequence). CDR3 coding DNA: TGTGCCAGCAGTTCCGGACAGAGGAGACAGCCCCAGCATTTT. Translation gives CASSSGQRRQPQHF.

Remarks on this clone: The sample holds other DNA sequences that translate to the same CDR3. The CDR3, as DNA: TGTGCCAGCAGCCAAGGAGGGGAAGCTTTCTTT. This translates into CASSQGGEAFF. The chain employs TRBV3-1 (or the pseudogene TRBV3-2) and TRBJ1-1; no firm D call. V shed 1 base and J shed 8 bases, with 5 bases lying between them. The germline gives CDR1 LGHDT, CDR2 YNNKEL (reference sequence). The CDR3 spans 11 residues.

As for this clone: Other DNA sequences in the sample encode the same CDR3. This chain connects TRBV9 to TRBJ1-6; D remains ambiguous. The germline V gene has CDR1 SGDLS and CDR2 YYNGEE. This CDR3 has 15 residues. Deletions cut 0 bases from V and 0 bases from J, with 4 bases between. The CDR3 DNA reads TGTGCCAGCAGCGTAGGCAGCTCCTATAATTCACCCCTCCACTTT. This codes for CASSVGSSYNSPLHF.

This sequence joins TRBV19 and TRBJ2-1; a possible D gene is TRBD1 (6 bases). Looked up from germline, CDR1 is LNHDA and CDR2 is SQIVND (reference sequence). Trimming pared 8 bases from V and 7 bases from J, leaving 15 bases between. CDR3 length equals 13 residues. CDR3 amino acids: CASSPRTVNEQFF. The CDR3 DNA follows: TGTGCCAGTTCCCCGCGGACAGTTAATGAGCAGTTCTTC.

A note on this clone: A read error may produce the germline difference seen at one junction end. The rearrangement links TRBV5-1 to TRBJ2-5; tentatively, D is TRBD2 (5 bases). The CDR3 totals 14 residues. The germline gives CDR1 SGHRS, CDR2 YFSETQ. Here the CDR3 reads CASSLSVGEETQYF. The CDR3 region has the DNA TGTGCCAGCAGCTTGTCGGTGGGAGAAGAGACCCAGTACTTC.

The chain carries TRBV29-1 and TRBJ1-5, with 7 bases that match TRBD1. The germline V gene has CDR1 SQVTM and CDR2 ANQGSEA. The CDR3 runs 13 residues. Trimming cost V 6 bases and J 7 bases; bases outside gene matches: 9. DNA for the CDR3: TGCAGCGTAGGCGACAGGGCGGGCCAGCCCCAGCATTTT. It encodes CSVGDRAGQPQHF. Full variable domain (outside the CDR3, taken from reference TRBV29-1 and TRBJ1-5): SAVISQKPSRDICQRGTSLTIQCQVDSQVTMMFWYRQQPGQSLTLIATANQGSEATYESGFVIDKFPISRPNLTFSTLTVSNMSPEDSSIYLCSVGDRAGQPQHFGDGTRLSIL.

The rearrangement joins TRBV4-2 to TRBJ2-2; TRBD2 agrees at 8 bases. The V gene's germline CDR1 is LGHNA and CDR2 YNFKEQ. CDR3 size: 17 residues. Losses at the gene ends were 1 base for V and 0 bases for J; bases not matched to a gene: 4. CDR3 sequence reads: CASSQGAGGANTGELFF. The CDR3 DNA is TGTGCCAGCAGCCAAGGGGCGGGGGGCGCGAACACCGGGGAGCTGTTTTTT.

The chain carries TRBV9 and TRBJ2-1; TRBD2 matches 7 bases. This CDR3 is 16 amino acids long. CDR1 is SGDLS and CDR2 is YYNGEE in the germline V gene. V lost 3 bases to trimming and J lost 0 bases; unmatched junction nucleotides: 6. In DNA, the CDR3 is TGTGCCAGCAGCGAAGGCGGGGGTAGCTCCTACAATGAGCAGTTCTTC. Encoded protein: CASSEGGGSSYNEQFF.

The chain joins TRBV30 to TRBJ2-7; D gene uncertain. V lost 4 bases to trimming and J lost 6 bases, with 19 bases between them. Germline values: CDR1 GTSNPN, CDR2 SVGIG (reference sequence). This CDR3 spans 14 amino acids. The CDR3 bases are TGTGCCTGGACAGGATCGGCAGTCGGTGGCGAGCAGTACGTC. Protein product: CAWTGSAVGGEQYV.

The V gene is TRBV5-1, the J gene TRBJ2-5; tentative D call: TRBD1 (6 bases). This CDR3 has 14 residues. Germline assignment: CDR1 SGHRS and CDR2 YFSETQ. V lost 0 bases and J lost 3, with 9 bases in between. CDR3 sequence reads: CASSLVQGKETQYF. The CDR3, as DNA: TGCGCCAGCAGCTTGGTACAGGGTAAAGAGACCCAGTACTTC.

The chain carries TRBV28 and TRBJ1-1, with D possibly matching TRBD1 (5 bases). V was clipped by 1 base and J by 10 bases, with 10 bases between them. CDR3 length: 12 residues. Germline CDR1 MDHEN, CDR2 SYDVKM. The CDR3 sequence is CASSLSQRGAFF. The CDR3 coding sequence is TGTGCCAGCAGTTTATCCCAAAGGGGAGCTTTCTTT.

This chain uses TRBV3-1 (or the pseudogene TRBV3-2) with TRBJ1-1, with a tentative D call TRBD1 (5 bases). This CDR3 has 15 amino acids. Trimming took off 4 bases at V and 4 bases at J, with 16 bases between the two ends. Germline CDR1 reads LGHDT; CDR2 reads YNNKEL (reference sequence). The CDR3 DNA reads as TGTGCCAGCAGCCCCGTCCTTGGGGCGCGCACTGAAGCTTTCTTT. It yields the protein CASSPVLGARTEAFF.

This clone was found once. The rearrangement joins TRBV5-4 to TRBJ1-1; no reliable D call. This CDR3 is built from 14 residues. The V end was cut by 4 bases, the J end by 8 bases, with 18 bases between. Germline V lookup: CDR1 SGHNT, CDR2 YYREEE (reference sequence). As DNA, the CDR3 is TGTGCCAGCAGCATCCATTGGGCCCCGGGGGAAGCTTTCTTT. Translation: CASSIHWAPGEAFF.

This rearrangement joins TRBV5-5 to TRBJ1-2; the match to TRBD1 covers 7 bases. CDR3 length equals 13 residues. V was pared by 3 bases and J by 4 bases, with 3 bases of the junction left unmatched. From germline, CDR1 is SGHKS and CDR2 YYEKEE (reference sequence). Here the CDR3 DNA reads TGTGCCAGCAGCTCCAGGGGGACCTATGGCTACACCTTC. It specifies CASSSRGTYGYTF.

The rearrangement links TRBV5-1 to TRBJ2-3; the D gene is possibly TRBD1 (6 bases). The CDR3 is made up of 14 amino acids. V shed 6 bases and J shed 0 bases, with 11 bases lying between them. Looked up from germline, CDR1 is SGHRS and CDR2 is YFSETQ. The CDR3 DNA reads TGCGCCAGCAACTCCAGGGGTAGCACAGATACGCAGTATTTT. Protein: CASNSRGSTDTQYF.

A single count supports this clone. The J gene is TRBJ2-5, the V gene TRBV7-9; D remains unclear. CDR1 is SEHNR and CDR2 is FQNEAQ in the germline V gene (reference sequence). Between the trimmed V and J ends, which lost 8 bases and 5 bases, there was a span of 6 bases. The CDR3 runs 10 residues. CDR3: CASARETQYF. The CDR3 DNA reads TGTGCCAGCGCGAGGGAGACCCAGTACTTC.

The chain employs TRBV3-1 (or the pseudogene TRBV3-2) and TRBJ2-7; TRBD1 matches at 8 bases. Germline trimming cut 1 base from V and 0 bases from J; bases unmatched to any gene: 11. Germline loops: CDR1 LGHDT, CDR2 YNNKEL (reference sequence). CDR3 length: 18 residues. The chain's CDR3 is CASSQGNPGTGVSYEQYV. In nucleotides, the CDR3 is TGTGCCAGCAGCCAAGGAAACCCCGGGACAGGCGTCTCCTACGAGCAGTACGTC.

This chain connects TRBV9 to TRBJ1-5; D may be TRBD1 (5 bases). CDR3 length: 13 amino acids. Between the trimmed V and J ends, which lost 0 bases and 7 bases, there was a span of 8 bases. Germline V gives CDR1 SGDLS, CDR2 YYNGEE. CDR3 protein: CASSVAQGQPQHF. In DNA, the CDR3 is TGTGCCAGCAGCGTAGCTCAGGGCCAGCCCCAGCATTTT.

This clone appeared once. The chain uses TRBV3-1 (or the pseudogene TRBV3-2) and TRBJ2-7, with a possible D match to TRBD1 (5 bases). The CDR3 has 12 residues. Germline lookup yields CDR1 LGHDT and CDR2 YNNKEL (reference sequence). V lost 3 bases and J 6 bases, leaving 9 bases between the germline ends. CDR3 region: CASSHAGSEQYV. The DNA of the CDR3 is TGTGCCAGCAGCCACGCAGGGTCCGAGCAGTACGTC.

The chain carries TRBV29-1 and TRBJ2-3; tentative D call: TRBD2 (5 bases). The V end lost 5 bases, the J end lost 2 bases, and 11 bases lay between the germline ends. Germline CDR1 reads SQVTM; CDR2 reads ANQGSEA. The CDR3 is 13 residues long. DNA for the CDR3: TGCAGCGTTCGGGAAAGCCCCACAGATACGCAGTATTTT. Protein sequence: CSVRESPTDTQYF.

CDR3: CASSPDRVNQPQHF. CDR3 coding DNA: TGTGCCAGCTCACCGGACAGGGTTAATCAGCCCCAGCATTTT. The chain links TRBV18 to TRBJ1-5, with 8 positions matching TRBD1. Germline CDR1 reads KGHSH; CDR2 reads LQKENI. Trimming cost V 3 bases and J 4 bases; bases outside gene matches: 2. The CDR3 runs to 14 residues.

The chain couples TRBV5-1 to TRBJ2-5, with D maybe TRBD1 (6 bases). V was cut by 4 bases and J by 2 bases, with 15 bases left in between. CDR3 size: 15 residues. The V gene's germline CDR1 is SGHRS and CDR2 YFSETQ. The CDR3 DNA reads as TGCGCCAGCAGCGACCCCAAAGGGGGTCAAGAGACCCAGTACTTC. Its protein product is CASSDPKGGQETQYF.

The rearrangement links TRBV3-1 (or the pseudogene TRBV3-2) to TRBJ1-1; possibly TRBD1 for D (6 bases). The CDR3 sequence is 11 residues long. V dropped 5 bases and J dropped 9 bases, with 10 bases sitting between them. Germline V gives CDR1 LGHDT, CDR2 YNNKEL (reference sequence). The CDR3 sequence is CASSKQGQAFF. The CDR3 DNA reads TGTGCCAGCAGCAAACAGGGCCAAGCTTTCTTT.

Regarding this clone: Sequence at one end of the junction differs from germline and may be a read error. The J gene is TRBJ2-1, the V gene TRBV7-7, with 10 bases fitting TRBD2. The CDR3 runs to 15 residues. CDR1 is SSHAT and CDR2 is FNYEAQ in the germline V gene (reference sequence). The CDR3 loop is CASSASSGRANEQFF. The CDR3, as DNA: TGTGCTAGCAGCGCCTCGAGCGGGAGGGCCAATGAGCAGTTCTTC.

This clone was seen a few times. J is TRBJ1-6 and V is TRBV11-3, with 7 bases aligning to TRBD1. The V gene end was trimmed by 4 bases and the J gene end by 7 bases; junction bases not matched to a gene: 10. CDR3 length: 16 residues. Germline CDR1 reads SGHNT; CDR2 reads YENEEA. The CDR3 sequence is CASSSPRDSSNSPLHF. The CDR3 DNA follows: TGTGCCAGCAGCTCCCCCAGGGACAGTTCAAATTCACCCCTCCACTTT.

CDR3 in amino acids: CATNRGQGQPQHF. The CDR3 coding sequence is TGTGCCACCAACAGGGGGCAGGGTCAGCCCCAGCATTTT. The chain employs TRBV2 and TRBJ1-5, with 9 bases that match TRBD1. The V gene end was trimmed by 10 bases and the J gene end by 6 bases; junction bases not matched to a gene: 7. This CDR3 is built from 13 residues. Germline assignment: CDR1 SNHLY and CDR2 FYNNEI.

This clone was observed a single time. One end of the junction fails to match germline, which may point to a read error. The sample carries other DNA sequences with the same CDR3. The rearrangement joins TRBV5-1 to TRBJ1-4, with D tentatively TRBD1 (6 bases). This CDR3 region has 15 residues. Germline V gene lookup returns CDR1 SGHRS and CDR2 YFSETQ. The CDR3 spells CASSLVAGANEKLFF. Written as DNA, the CDR3 is TGTGCCAGCAGCTTGGTGGCAGGGGCTAATGAAAAACTGTTTTTT. Using reference TRBV5-1 and TRBJ1-4 for the parts outside the CDR3, the full variable domain is KAGVTQTPRYLIKTRGQQVTLSCSPISGHRSVSWYQQTPGQGLQFLFEYFSETQRNKGNFPGRFSGRQFSNSRSEMNVSTLELGDSALYLCASSLVAGANEKLFFGSGTQLSVL.

This clone has ten or more counts. The chain carries TRBV6-5 and TRBJ2-3; a weak D match, TRBD2 (5 bases). The CDR3 runs 14 residues. V lost 2 bases and J lost 1, with 7 bases in between. In germline, CDR1 is MNHEY, CDR2 SVGAGI. The DNA for the CDR3 is TGTGCCAGCAGTTACGGTAGCGGCACAGATACGCAGTATTTT. Translated: CASSYGSGTDTQYF.

The chain joins TRBV10-2 to TRBJ1-5, with a possible D match to TRBD1 (6 bases). Trimming shortened V by 10 bases and J by 7 bases, and 17 bases separated the two germline ends. Germline CDR1 and CDR2: WSHSY and SAAADI. The CDR3 length is 13 residues. CDR3 loop: CATEQGLGQPQHF. In DNA form, the CDR3 reads TGCGCCACCGAACAGGGTTTGGGGCAGCCCCAGCATTTT.

This clone was detected only once. The DNA of the CDR3 is TGTGCCAGCAGTACCCAGGGGGCGCCGCATGGCTACACCTTC. Its protein product is CASSTQGAPHGYTF. This chain links TRBV28 with TRBJ1-2; TRBD1 matches at 8 bases. This CDR3 region has 14 residues. CDR1 and CDR2 (germline): MDHEN, SYDVKM. The V and J ends lost 5 bases and 6 bases, in that order; junction bases with no gene match: 8.